Below are 3 T cell receptor beta chains sequenced from a single sample in a study of blood T cells in healthy people across ages. The second PCR ran roughly 6 to 12 cycles with a sample-barcoded 5' primer and J-beta primers. TCRdb re-called the 5' RACE reads with MiXCR, one entry per CDR3 protein. The table has roughly 1.4 million distinct CDR3 sequences, roughly 60% seen once. The sequenced sample consisted of blood. These receptors came from a man between 18 and 35 years old in good health.

The J gene is TRBJ2-7, the V gene TRBV4-1; D not certain. Trimming removed 1 base at V and 5 bases at J, with 12 bases between. This CDR3 has 14 amino acids. Germline V gives CDR1 MGHRA, CDR2 YSYEKL. The CDR3 reads CASSQGPGLDEQYF. CDR3 nucleotides: TGCGCCAGCAGCCAAGGTCCGGGTTTGGACGAGCAGTACTTC.

V is TRBV20-1 and J is TRBJ2-1; weak D call: TRBD1 (6 bases). Germline V lookup: CDR1 DFQATT, CDR2 SNEGSKA (reference sequence). V was pared by 6 bases and J by 7 bases, with 19 bases between. The CDR3 is 14 residues long. The CDR3 region is CSALGTPGGNEQFF. In DNA, the CDR3 is TGCAGTGCGCTCGGGACACCCGGTGGGAATGAGCAGTTCTTC.

The chain has TRBV28 and TRBJ2-4, with D perhaps TRBD1 (5 bases). This CDR3 is built from 14 residues. Trimming left V 3 bases short and J 7 bases short, with 13 bases between. The germline CDR1 and CDR2 sequences are MDHEN and SYDVKM. The CDR3 nucleotides are TGTGCCAGCAGTTTGGGGCAGGGATTGAACATTCAGTACTTC. This sequence encodes CASSLGQGLNIQYF.